This T cell receptor beta chain appears in the sequencing data of a study of blood T cell repertoires in COVID-19. Trimming removed 1 base from V and 11 bases from J, with 9 bases in between. Germline V gives CDR1 KGHSH, CDR2 LQKENI. The CDR3 is made up of 13 amino acids. TCRdb keeps only in-frame clones here, not all; method: immunoSEQ multiplex PCR. Here the sample spans over 75,000 clones, around nine tenths being singletons. This TCR derives from a woman older than 75 with acute or convalescent COVID-19. Material: peripheral blood. This sequence joins TRBV18 and TRBJ1-6; D unresolved. The CDR3 sequence is CASSPLAEAPLHF. The DNA of the CDR3 is TGTGCCAGCTCACCACTAGCAGAGGCACCCCTCCACTTT. The whole variable domain, filled in from reference TRBV18 and TRBJ1-6, reads NAGVMQNPRHLVRRRGQEARLRCSPMKGHSHVYWYRQLPEEGLKFMVYLQKENIIDESGMPKERFSAEFPKEGPSILRIQQVVRGDSAAYFCASSPLAEAPLHFGNGTRLTVT.